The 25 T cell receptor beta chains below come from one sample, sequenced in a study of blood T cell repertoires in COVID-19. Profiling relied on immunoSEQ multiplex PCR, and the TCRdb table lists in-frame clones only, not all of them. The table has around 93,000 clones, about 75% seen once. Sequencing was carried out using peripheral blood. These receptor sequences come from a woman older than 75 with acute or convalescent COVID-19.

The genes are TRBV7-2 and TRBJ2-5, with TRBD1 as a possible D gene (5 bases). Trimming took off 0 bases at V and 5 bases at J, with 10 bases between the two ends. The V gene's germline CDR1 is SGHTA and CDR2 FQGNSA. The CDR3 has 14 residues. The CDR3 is CASSLAQGRETQYF. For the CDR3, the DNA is TGTGCCAGCAGCTTAGCGCAGGGCCGGGAGACCCAGTACTTC.

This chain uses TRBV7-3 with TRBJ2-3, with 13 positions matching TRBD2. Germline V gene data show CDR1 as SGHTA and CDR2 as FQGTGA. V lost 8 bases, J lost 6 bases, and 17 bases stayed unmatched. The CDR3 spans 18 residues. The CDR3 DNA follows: TGTGCCAGCCTCACCGGACTAGCGGGGGCCCCCCGTATTGATACGCAGTATTTT. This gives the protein CASLTGLAGAPRIDTQYF.

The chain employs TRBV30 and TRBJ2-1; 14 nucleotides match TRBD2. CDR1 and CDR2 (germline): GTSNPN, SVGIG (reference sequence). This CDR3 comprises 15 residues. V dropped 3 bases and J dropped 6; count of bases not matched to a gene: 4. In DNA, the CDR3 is TGTGCCTGGAGGACTAGCGGGGGGGCCTCCAATGAGCAGTTCTTC. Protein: CAWRTSGGASNEQFF.

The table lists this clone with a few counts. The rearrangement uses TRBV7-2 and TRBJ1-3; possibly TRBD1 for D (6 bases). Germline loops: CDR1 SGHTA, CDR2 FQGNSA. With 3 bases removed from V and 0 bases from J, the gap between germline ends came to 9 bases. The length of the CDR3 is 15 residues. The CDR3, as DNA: TGTGCCAGCAGCTTCACACAGGGCTCTGGAAACACCATATATTTT. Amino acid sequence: CASSFTQGSGNTIYF.

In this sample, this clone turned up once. The CDR3 DNA is TGTGCCACCAGCAGAGGGACGGGAAAGTTCAATGAGCAGTTCTTC. It codes for CATSRGTGKFNEQFF. The genes are TRBV15 and TRBJ2-1; weak D call: TRBD2 (5 bases). V dropped 1 base and J dropped 6 bases, with 13 bases sitting between them. This CDR3 is built from 15 residues. Per the germline V gene, CDR1 is LNHNV and CDR2 is YYDKDF (reference sequence).

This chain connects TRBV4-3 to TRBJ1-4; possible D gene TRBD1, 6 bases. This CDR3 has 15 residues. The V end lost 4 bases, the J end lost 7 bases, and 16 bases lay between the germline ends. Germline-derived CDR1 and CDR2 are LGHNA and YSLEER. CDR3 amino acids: CASSPSTGGGEKLFF. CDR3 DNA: TGCGCCAGCAGCCCCTCGACAGGCGGGGGTGAAAAACTGTTTTTT.

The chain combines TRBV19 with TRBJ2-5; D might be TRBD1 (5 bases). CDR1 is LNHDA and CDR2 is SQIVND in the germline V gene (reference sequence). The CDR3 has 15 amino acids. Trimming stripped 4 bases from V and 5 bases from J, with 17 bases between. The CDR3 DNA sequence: TGTGCCAGTAGTACGGCCATCTCAGGGATTGAGACCCAGTACTTC. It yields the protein CASSTAISGIETQYF. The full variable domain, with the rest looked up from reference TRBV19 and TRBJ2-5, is DGGITQSPKYLFRKEGQNVTLSCEQNLNHDAMYWYRQDPGQGLRLIYYSQIVNDFQKGDIAEGYSVSREKKESFPLTVTSAQKNPTAFYLCASSTAISGIETQYFGPGTRLLVL.

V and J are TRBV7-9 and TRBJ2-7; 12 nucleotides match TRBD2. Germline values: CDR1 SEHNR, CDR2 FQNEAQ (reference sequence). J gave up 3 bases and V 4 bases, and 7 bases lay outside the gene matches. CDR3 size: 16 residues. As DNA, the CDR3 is TGTGCCAGCAGCTCGGGACTAGCGGGCCTGATCTACGAGCAGTACTTC. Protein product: CASSSGLAGLIYEQYF.

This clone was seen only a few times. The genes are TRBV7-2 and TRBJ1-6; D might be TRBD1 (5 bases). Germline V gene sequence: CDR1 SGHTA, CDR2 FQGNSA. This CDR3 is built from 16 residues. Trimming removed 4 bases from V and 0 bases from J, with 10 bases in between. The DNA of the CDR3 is TGTGCCAGCAGCTCCCCCGGGGGCTCCTATAATTCACCCCTCCACTTT. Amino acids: CASSSPGGSYNSPLHF.

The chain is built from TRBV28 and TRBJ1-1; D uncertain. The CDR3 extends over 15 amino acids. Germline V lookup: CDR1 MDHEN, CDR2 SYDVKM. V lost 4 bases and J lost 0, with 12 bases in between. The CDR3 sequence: CASSYSELMNTEAFF. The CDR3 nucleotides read TGTGCCAGCAGTTATTCGGAGTTAATGAACACTGAAGCTTTCTTT. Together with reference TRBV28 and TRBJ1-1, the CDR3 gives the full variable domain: DVKVTQSSRYLVKRTGEKVFLECVQDMDHENMFWYRQDPGLGLRLIYFSYDVKMKEKGDIPEGYSVSREKKERFSLILESASTNQTSMYLCASSYSELMNTEAFFGQGTRLTVV.

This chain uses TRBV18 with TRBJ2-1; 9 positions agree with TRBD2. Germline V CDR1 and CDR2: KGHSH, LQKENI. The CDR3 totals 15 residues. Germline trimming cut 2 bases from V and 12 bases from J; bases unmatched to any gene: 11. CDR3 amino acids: CASSPVAGENIVQFF. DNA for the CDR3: TGTGCCAGCTCACCAGTAGCGGGAGAGAATATCGTGCAGTTCTTC.

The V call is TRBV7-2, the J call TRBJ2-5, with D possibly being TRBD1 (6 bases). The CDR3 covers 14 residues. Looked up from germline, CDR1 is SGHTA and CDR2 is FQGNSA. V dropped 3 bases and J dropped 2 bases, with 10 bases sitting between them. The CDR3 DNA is TGTGCCAGCAGCTTTGAAGACAGGCAAGAGACCCAGTACTTC. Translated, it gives CASSFEDRQETQYF.

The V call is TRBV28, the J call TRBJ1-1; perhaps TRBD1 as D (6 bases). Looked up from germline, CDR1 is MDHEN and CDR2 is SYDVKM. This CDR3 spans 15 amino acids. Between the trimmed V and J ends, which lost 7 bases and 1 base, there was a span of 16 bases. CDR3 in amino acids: CASTLAGEGNTEAFF. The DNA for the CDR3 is TGTGCCAGCACCCTCGCAGGGGAGGGGAACACTGAAGCTTTCTTT. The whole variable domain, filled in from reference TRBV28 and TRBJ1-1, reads DVKVTQSSRYLVKRTGEKVFLECVQDMDHENMFWYRQDPGLGLRLIYFSYDVKMKEKGDIPEGYSVSREKKERFSLILESASTNQTSMYLCASTLAGEGNTEAFFGQGTRLTVV.

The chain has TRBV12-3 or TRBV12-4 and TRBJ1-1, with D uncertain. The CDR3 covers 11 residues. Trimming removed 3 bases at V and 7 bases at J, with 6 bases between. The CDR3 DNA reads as TGTGCCAGCAGTTTCGGAGGTGAAGCTTTCTTT. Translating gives CASSFGGEAFF.

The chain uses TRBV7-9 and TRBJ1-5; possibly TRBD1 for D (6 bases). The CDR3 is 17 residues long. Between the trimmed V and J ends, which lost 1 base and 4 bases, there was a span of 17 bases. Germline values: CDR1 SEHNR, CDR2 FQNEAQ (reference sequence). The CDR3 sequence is CASSLDSWTEINQPQHF. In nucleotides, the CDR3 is TGTGCCAGCAGCTTAGACTCTTGGACAGAGATAAATCAGCCCCAGCATTTT. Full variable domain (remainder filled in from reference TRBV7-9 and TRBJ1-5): DTGVSQNPRHKITKRGQNVTFRCDPISEHNRLYWYRQTLGQGPEFLTYFQNEAQLEKSRLLSDRFSAERPKGSFSTLEIQRTEQGDSAMYLCASSLDSWTEINQPQHFGDGTRLSIL.

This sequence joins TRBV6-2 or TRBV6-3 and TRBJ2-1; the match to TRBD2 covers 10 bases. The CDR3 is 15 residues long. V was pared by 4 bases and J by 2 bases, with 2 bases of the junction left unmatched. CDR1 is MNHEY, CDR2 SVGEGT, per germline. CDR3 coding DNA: TGTGCCAGCAGTTCAGGACTAGCGGCCTACAATGAGCAGTTCTTC. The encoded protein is CASSSGLAAYNEQFF.

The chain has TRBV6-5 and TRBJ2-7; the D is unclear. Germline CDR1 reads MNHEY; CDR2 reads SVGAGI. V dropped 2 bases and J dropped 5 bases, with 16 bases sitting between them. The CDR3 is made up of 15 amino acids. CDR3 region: CASSYPQGVRDEQYF. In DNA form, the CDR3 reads TGTGCCAGCAGTTACCCTCAAGGAGTCCGCGACGAGCAGTACTTC.

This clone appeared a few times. CDR3 protein: CASSPRYFRGIDYGYTF. CDR3 coding DNA: TGTGCCAGCAGTCCCAGGTACTTCAGGGGGATTGACTATGGCTACACCTTC. V usage is TRBV28 and J usage is TRBJ1-2, with 7 nucleotides matching TRBD1. The V segment lost 5 bases and the J segment 3 bases; nucleotides outside the gene matches: 15. The CDR3 consists of 17 residues. CDR1 is MDHEN and CDR2 is SYDVKM in the germline V gene.

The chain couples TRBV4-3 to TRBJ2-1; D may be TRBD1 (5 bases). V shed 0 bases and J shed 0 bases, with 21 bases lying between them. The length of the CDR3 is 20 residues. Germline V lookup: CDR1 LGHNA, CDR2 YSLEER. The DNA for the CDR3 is TGCGCCAGCAGCCAAGAAAGTCCGACCGCAGGGTTTTCCTCCTACAATGAGCAGTTCTTC. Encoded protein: CASSQESPTAGFSSYNEQFF.

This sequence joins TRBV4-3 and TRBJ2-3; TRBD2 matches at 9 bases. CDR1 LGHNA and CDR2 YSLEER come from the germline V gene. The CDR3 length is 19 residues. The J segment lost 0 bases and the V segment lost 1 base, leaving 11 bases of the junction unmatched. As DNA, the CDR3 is TGCGCCAGCAGCCAAGTGTTAAGGCGGGGGGGCCCTAGCACAGATACGCAGTATTTT. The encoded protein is CASSQVLRRGGPSTDTQYF.

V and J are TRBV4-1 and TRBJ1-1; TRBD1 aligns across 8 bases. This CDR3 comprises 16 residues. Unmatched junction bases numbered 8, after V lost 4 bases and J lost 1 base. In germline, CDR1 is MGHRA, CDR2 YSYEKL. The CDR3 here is CASSPPTGATNTEAFF. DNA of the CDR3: TGCGCCAGCAGCCCCCCGACAGGGGCGACGAACACTGAAGCTTTCTTT.

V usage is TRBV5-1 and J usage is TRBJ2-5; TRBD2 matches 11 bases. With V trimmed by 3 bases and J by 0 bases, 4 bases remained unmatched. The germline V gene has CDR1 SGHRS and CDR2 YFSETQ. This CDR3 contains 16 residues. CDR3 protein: CASSSPSGGNQETQYF. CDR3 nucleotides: TGCGCCAGCAGCTCACCTAGCGGGGGGAACCAAGAGACCCAGTACTTC. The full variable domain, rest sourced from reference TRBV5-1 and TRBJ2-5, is KAGVTQTPRYLIKTRGQQVTLSCSPISGHRSVSWYQQTPGQGLQFLFEYFSETQRNKGNFPGRFSGRQFSNSRSEMNVSTLELGDSALYLCASSSPSGGNQETQYFGPGTRLLVL.

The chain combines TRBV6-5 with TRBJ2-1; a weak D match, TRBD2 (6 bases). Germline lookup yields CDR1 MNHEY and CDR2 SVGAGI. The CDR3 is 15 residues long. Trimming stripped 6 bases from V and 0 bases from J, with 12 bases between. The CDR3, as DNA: TGTGCCAGCAGGACGGGAGATAGCTCCTACAATGAGCAGTTCTTC. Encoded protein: CASRTGDSSYNEQFF.

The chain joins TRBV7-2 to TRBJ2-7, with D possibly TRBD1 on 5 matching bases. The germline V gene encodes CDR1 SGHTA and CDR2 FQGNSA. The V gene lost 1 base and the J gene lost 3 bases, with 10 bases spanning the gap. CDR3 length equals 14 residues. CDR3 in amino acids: CASSLGRQGYEQYF. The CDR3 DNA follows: TGTGCCAGCAGCTTAGGTCGGCAGGGCTACGAGCAGTACTTC.

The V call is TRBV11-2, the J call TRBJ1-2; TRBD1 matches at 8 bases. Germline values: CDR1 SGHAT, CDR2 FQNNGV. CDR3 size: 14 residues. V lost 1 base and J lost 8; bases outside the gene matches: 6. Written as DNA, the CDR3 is TGTGCCAGCAGCTTAGGGGACAGGTTTGGCGGCTACACCTTC. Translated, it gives CASSLGDRFGGYTF.